Below are 6 T cell receptor beta chains sequenced from a single sample in a study of blood T cell repertoires in COVID-19. Sequencing used immunoSEQ multiplex PCR; TCRdb keeps in-frame clones, though not all of them. The sample has roughly 240,000 clones, about 83% seen once. Sequencing input: PBMCs or T cells enriched from blood (not recorded which). These receptors all stem from a woman aged 45-65 years who had recovered from COVID-19.

CDR3 loop: CASSPGTGTSYEQYF. The CDR3 DNA reads TGTGCCAGCAGCCCAGGGACAGGGACTTCATACGAGCAGTACTTC. This chain links TRBV11-2 with TRBJ2-7; TRBD1 aligns across 9 bases. V lost 5 bases to trimming and J lost 4 bases; unmatched junction nucleotides: 9. Germline assignment: CDR1 SGHAT and CDR2 FQNNGV. The CDR3 extends over 15 amino acids.

The V gene is TRBV19, the J gene TRBJ1-1, with D hard to call. V was shortened by 1 base and J by 0 bases, with 9 bases between the two germline ends. This CDR3 is built from 15 residues. Germline CDR1 is LNHDA and CDR2 is SQIVND (reference sequence). The CDR3 reads CASSIGGRMNTEAFF. In DNA form, the CDR3 reads TGTGCCAGTAGTATAGGCGGCAGAATGAACACTGAAGCTTTCTTT.

This rearrangement joins TRBV4-1 to TRBJ1-5; D unclear. Trimming left V 2 bases short and J 3 bases short, with 14 bases between. The germline gives CDR1 MGHRA, CDR2 YSYEKL. The CDR3 loop spans 16 amino acids. CDR3 DNA sequence: TGCGCCAGCAGCCAAAGCGAGGATTTGAACAATCAGCCCCAGCATTTT. Protein product: CASSQSEDLNNQPQHF.

The chain combines TRBV4-1 with TRBJ1-5; possible D gene TRBD1, 5 bases. The CDR3 runs 13 residues. Germline loops: CDR1 MGHRA, CDR2 YSYEKL. Trimming left V 6 bases short and J 6 bases short, with 12 bases between. CDR3 in DNA: TGCGCCAGCAGTCCTAGGGGCCCTCAGCCCCAGCATTTT. Encoded protein: CASSPRGPQPQHF.

This clone came up once. V and J are TRBV6-2 or TRBV6-3 and TRBJ1-3, with D tentatively TRBD1 (6 bases). V gave up 3 bases and J gave up 0 bases, with 18 bases separating them. The CDR3 runs 18 residues. Germline V gene sequence: CDR1 MNHEY, CDR2 SVGEGT. CDR3 sequence: CASSYIRTARHSGNTIYF. CDR3 DNA: TGTGCCAGCAGTTATATTAGGACAGCTCGCCACTCTGGAAACACCATATATTTT.

The rearrangement joins TRBV5-6 to TRBJ1-3; D possibly corresponds to TRBD1 (5 bases). This CDR3 region has 14 residues. Trimming removed 4 bases at V and 5 bases at J, with 13 bases between. The germline CDR1 and CDR2 sequences are SGHDT and YYEEEE. CDR3 sequence reads: CASSAHGARNTIYF. CDR3 nucleotide sequence: TGTGCCAGCAGCGCCCATGGGGCTAGAAACACCATATATTTT.